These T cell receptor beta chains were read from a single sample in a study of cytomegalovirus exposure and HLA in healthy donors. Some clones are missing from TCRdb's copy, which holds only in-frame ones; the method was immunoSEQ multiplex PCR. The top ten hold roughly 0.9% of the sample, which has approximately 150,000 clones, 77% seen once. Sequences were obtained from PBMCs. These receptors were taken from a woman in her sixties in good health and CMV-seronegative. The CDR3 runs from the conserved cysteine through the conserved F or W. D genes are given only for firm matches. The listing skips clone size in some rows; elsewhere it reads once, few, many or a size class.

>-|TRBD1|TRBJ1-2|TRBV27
TGTGCCAGCCGCAAGGGGACAGCCCCTAACTATGGCTACACCTTC
CASRKGTAPNYGYTF
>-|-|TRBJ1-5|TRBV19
TGTGCCAGTAGTGAACAGGGTAATCAGCCCCAGCATTTT
CASSEQGNQPQHF
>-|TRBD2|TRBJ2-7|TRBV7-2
TGTGCCAGCAGGGATTCCCTAGCGGGGGGATCCTACGAGCAGTACTTC
CASRDSLAGGSYEQYF
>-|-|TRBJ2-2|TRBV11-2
TGTGCCAGCAGCTTTTCCCGGGCAGGGGGGTCCGGGGAGCTGTTTTTT
CASSFSRAGGSGELFF
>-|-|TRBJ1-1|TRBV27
TGTGCCAGCAGTACAGGAATGAACACTGAAGCTTTCTTT
CASSTGMNTEAFF
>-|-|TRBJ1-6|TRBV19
TGTGCCAGTAGCAGGGGAGTCAATTCACCCCTCCACTTT
CASSRGVNSPLHF
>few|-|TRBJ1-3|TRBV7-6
TGTGCCAGCAGCTTAGGGCCACACACCATATATTTT
CASSLGPHTIYF
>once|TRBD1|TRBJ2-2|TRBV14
TGTGCCAGCAGCCAACTTGGACAGGGAAACACCGGGGAGCTGTTTTTT
CASSQLGQGNTGELFF
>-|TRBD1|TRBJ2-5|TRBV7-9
TGTGCCAGCAGCAACCGTCAGGGGGTAGAGACCCAGTACTTC
CASSNRQGVETQYF
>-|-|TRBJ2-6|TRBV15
TGTGCCACCAGCACCCCACAAGGGAGACCGCGCTCTGGGGCCAACGTCCTGACTTTC
CATSTPQGRPRSGANVLTF
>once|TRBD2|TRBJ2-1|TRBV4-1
TGCGCCAGCAGCCCGCCGGGACTAGCGGGGGTGAATGAGCAGTTCTTC
CASSPPGLAGVNEQFF
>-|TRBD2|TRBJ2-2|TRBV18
TGTGCCAGCTCCGGACTAGCGCCCGGGGAGCTGTTTTTT
CASSGLAPGELFF
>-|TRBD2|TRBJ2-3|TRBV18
TGTGCCAGCTCACCACCGGGGACTAGCGGGGGGGCCCTGAATACGCAGTATTTT
CASSPPGTSGGALNTQYF
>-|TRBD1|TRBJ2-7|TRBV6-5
TGTGCCAGCAGACGGACAGGGATCGACGAGCAGTACTTC
CASRRTGIDEQYF
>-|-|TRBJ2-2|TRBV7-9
TGTGCCAGCAGCTTCCTGGGGCCGAACACCGGGGAGCTGTTTTTT
CASSFLGPNTGELFF
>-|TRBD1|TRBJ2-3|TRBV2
TGTGCCAGCAGGGAGGGACAGGGGATAAACACAGATACGCAGTATTTT
CASREGQGINTDTQYF